Below are 28 T cell receptor beta chains sequenced from a single sample in a study of T cells in Graves' hyperthyroidism and ophthalmopathy. TCR beta CDR3 sequences were amplified from RNA transcripts. Using the HTBI primer set, a first-round RT-PCR was run on the TCR CDR3. TCRdb used MiXCR to reprocess the multiplex PCR reads, holding one entry per CDR3 protein. The table lists over 500,000 distinct CDR3 sequences, 15% to 20% of them singletons. Sequencing used blood. The receptor source for this set is a woman between 18 and 29 years old with Graves' ophthalmopathy.

For this clonotype: One junction end disagrees with the germline gene, perhaps due to a read error. The V call is TRBV5-8, the J call TRBJ1-5, with D unclear. The CDR3 is made up of 14 amino acids. The germline gives CDR1 SGHTS, CDR2 YDEGEE. The CDR3 here is CASSSAPGNRPQHF. The CDR3 DNA reads as TGTGCCAGCAGCTCGGCCCCTGGGAATCGGCCCCAGCATTTT.

With regard to this clonotype: With a much larger clone just one base away, this may be a read error. V and J are TRBV28 and TRBJ1-1; D unclear. The CDR3 has 12 amino acids. Trimming stripped 8 bases from V and 10 bases from J, with 17 bases between. Germline lookup yields CDR1 MDHEN and CDR2 SYDVKM. The CDR3 DNA reads TGTGCCAGCCGACCCGGCCACGGTGTAGCTTTCTTT. It yields the protein CASRPGHGVAFF. The variable domain in full, completed from reference TRBV28 and TRBJ1-1, reads DVKVTQSSRYLVKRTGEKVFLECVQDMDHENMFWYRQDPGLGLRLIYFSYDVKMKEKGDIPEGYSVSREKKERFSLILESASTNQTSMYLCASRPGHGVAFFGQGTRLTVV.

This clonotype was observed a few times. V and J are TRBV7-9 and TRBJ1-4; no clear D gene. V was shortened by 6 bases and J by 0 bases, with 8 bases between the two germline ends. The CDR3 totals 14 residues. Per the germline V gene, CDR1 is SEHNR and CDR2 is FQNEAQ (reference sequence). The CDR3: CASSQLATNEKLFF. In DNA form, the CDR3 reads TGTGCCAGCAGTCAACTCGCAACTAATGAAAAACTGTTTTTT.

Ten or more counts support this clonotype. CDR3 in DNA: TGTGCCAGCAGCCAAGGGAGATATGAAAAACTGTTTTTT. Its translation is CASSQGRYEKLFF. V gene TRBV3-1 combines with J gene TRBJ1-4; D remains unclear. Per germline, CDR1 LGHDT and CDR2 YNNKEL (reference sequence). V was pared by 1 base and J by 6 bases, with 6 bases between. This CDR3 is 13 amino acids long. Full variable domain (missing parts from reference TRBV3-1 and TRBJ1-4): DTAVSQTPKYLVTQMGNDKSIKCEQNLGHDTMYWYKQDSKKFLKIMFSYNNKELIINETVPNRFSPKSPDKAHLNLHINSLELGDSAVYFCASSQGRYEKLFFGSGTQLSVL.

The chain uses TRBV28 and TRBJ2-2; 11 bases fit TRBD2. Trimming took 6 bases from V and 4 from J; bases not matched to a gene: 13. There are 18 residues in the CDR3. CDR1 and CDR2 from the germline V gene are MDHEN and SYDVKM. DNA of the CDR3: TGTGCCAGCAGCCCCAGGGGGCTAGCGGGAGGATTCACCGGGGAGCTGTTTTTT. Translating gives CASSPRGLAGGFTGELFF.

The chain combines TRBV7-3 with TRBJ2-7; 9 bases line up with TRBD1. The CDR3 is made up of 15 amino acids. Per the germline V gene, CDR1 is SGHTA and CDR2 is FQGTGA. V lost 4 bases to trimming and J lost 2 bases; unmatched junction nucleotides: 6. The CDR3 DNA is TGTGCCAGCAGCTATCGGACAGGGGAGGCCTACGAGCAGTACTTC. This translates into CASSYRTGEAYEQYF.

A remark on this clonotype: This may stem from a read error, because a much larger clone lies one nucleotide away. V is TRBV9 and J is TRBJ2-5, with TRBD1 matching 7 bases. J was trimmed by 1 base and V by 3 bases; bases with no gene match: 3. Looked up from germline, CDR1 is SGDLS and CDR2 is YYNGEE. CDR3 length equals 14 residues. The DNA for the CDR3 is TGTGCCAGCAGCGGACGGACAGGCCAAGAGACCCAGTACTTC. Its translation is CASSGRTGQETQYF.

This clonotype was picked up one time. The V and J genes are TRBV9 and TRBJ2-7; possibly TRBD1 for D (6 bases). With 3 bases removed from V and 5 bases from J, the gap between germline ends came to 15 bases. Germline V gene lookup returns CDR1 SGDLS and CDR2 YYNGEE. The CDR3 totals 14 residues. The CDR3 reads CASSAVDSWNEQYF. The CDR3 bases are TGTGCCAGCAGCGCGGTGGACAGTTGGAACGAGCAGTACTTC.

Details on this clonotype: This may be a read error, as it is one base from a much larger clone. This chain joins TRBV6-1 and TRBJ1-2, with 7 bases lining up with TRBD1. This CDR3 comprises 13 residues. The J segment lost 12 bases and the V segment lost 3 bases, leaving 10 bases of the junction unmatched. Germline-derived CDR1 and CDR2 are MNHNS and SASEGT. The CDR3 nucleotides read TGTGCCAGCAGTGATCGCGGACAGGCGATAAACACCTTC. Its translation is CASSDRGQAINTF.

This clonotype was picked up many times. V is TRBV20-1 and J is TRBJ2-7, with D perhaps given as TRBD1 or TRBD2 (6 bases each). The germline gives CDR1 DFQATT, CDR2 SNEGSKA (reference sequence). This CDR3 has 12 residues. Trimming cost V 3 bases and J 4 bases, with 10 bases left between them. This CDR3 reads CSASGGDYEQYF. Written as DNA, the CDR3 is TGCAGTGCTAGCGGGGGCGATTACGAGCAGTACTTC.

This clonotype was recorded at least ten times. This sequence joins TRBV20-1 and TRBJ1-2; D not certain. Germline V gene sequence: CDR1 DFQATT, CDR2 SNEGSKA (reference sequence). Trimming took 0 bases from V and 2 from J, leaving 7 bases between them. The CDR3 is 13 residues long. In DNA form, the CDR3 reads TGCAGTGCTAGAGAACGGCAGAACTATGGCTACACCTTC. It encodes CSARERQNYGYTF.

This chain uses TRBV24-1 with TRBJ2-2; 10 bases map to TRBD1. Trimming at V came to 12 bases and at J to 6 bases, leaving 9 bases not matched to a gene. This CDR3 comprises 14 residues. Germline V CDR1 and CDR2: KGHDR, SFDVKD. The CDR3 is CARPGQGLSGELFF. The CDR3, as DNA: TGTGCCCGACCGGGACAGGGGCTCTCCGGGGAGCTGTTTTTT.

This clonotype was seen repeatedly, ten times or more. The V call is TRBV20-1, the J call TRBJ2-5; D is ambiguous. V lost 5 bases, J lost 3 bases, and 10 bases lay in between. Germline lookup yields CDR1 DFQATT and CDR2 SNEGSKA (reference sequence). The CDR3 length is 12 residues. CDR3 protein: CSAPLLKETQYF. The CDR3, as DNA: TGCAGTGCTCCCCTCCTCAAAGAGACCCAGTACTTC.

The chain uses TRBV28 and TRBJ2-3; 16 nucleotides match TRBD2. J gave up 2 bases and V 3 bases, and 8 bases lay outside the gene matches. This CDR3 contains 19 residues. CDR1 and CDR2 (germline): MDHEN, SYDVKM. This CDR3 is CASSFSGTSGGVTTDTQYF. CDR3 DNA: TGTGCCAGCAGTTTTTCCGGGACTAGCGGGGGGGTTACCACAGATACGCAGTATTTT.

V is TRBV6-1 and J is TRBJ1-2, with D maybe TRBD1 (5 bases). Trimming pared 2 bases from V and 7 bases from J, leaving 17 bases between. The CDR3 has 15 residues. CDR1 MNHNS and CDR2 SASEGT come from the germline V gene. CDR3 sequence reads: CASSEMRGRQGGYTF. In DNA form, the CDR3 reads TGTGCCAGCAGTGAAATGAGAGGGCGGCAGGGTGGCTACACCTTC.

This clonotype occurred many times. The CDR3 DNA reads as TGCAGTGCTAGAGAGCTCGTAGGTTGGGGAGCCTACGAGCAGTACTTC. It encodes CSARELVGWGAYEQYF. The chain has TRBV20-1 and TRBJ2-7, with D perhaps matching TRBD2 (5 bases). V was cut by 0 bases and J by 2 bases, with 17 bases left in between. The germline V gene has CDR1 DFQATT and CDR2 SNEGSKA (reference sequence). There are 16 residues in the CDR3.

This clonotype was found a few times. The chain joins TRBV20-1 to TRBJ2-2; 10 bases align to TRBD2. The CDR3 is 16 amino acids. Germline assignment: CDR1 DFQATT and CDR2 SNEGSKA (reference sequence). Trimming took 6 bases from V and 0 from J; bases not matched to a gene: 7. CDR3 bases: TGCAGTGCGAAAATTAGCGGGAGGACGAACACCGGGGAGCTGTTTTTT. It is translated as CSAKISGRTNTGELFF.

This clonotype was recorded a few times. The chain recombines TRBV6-1 with TRBJ1-1; TRBD1 agrees at 9 bases. Trimming at V came to 11 bases and at J to 4 bases, leaving 8 bases not matched to a gene. This CDR3 spans 13 amino acids. Germline assignment: CDR1 MNHNS and CDR2 SASEGT. DNA for the CDR3: TGTGCCGCCGGGACAGGGTTCGGCACTGAAGCTTTCTTT. Amino acids: CAAGTGFGTEAFF.

This clonotype was recorded once. The V and J genes are TRBV14 and TRBJ1-2; TRBD1 is a possible D gene (5 bases). Trimming stripped 4 bases from V and 3 bases from J, with 9 bases between. This CDR3 comprises 13 residues. CDR1 is SGHDN, CDR2 FVKESK, per germline. Here the CDR3 reads CASSRDPYYGYTF. The CDR3 nucleotides are TGTGCCAGCAGCCGGGACCCATACTATGGCTACACCTTC.

This clonotype was detected a few times. The chain joins TRBV10-3 to TRBJ2-5; perhaps TRBD2 as D (6 bases). V lost 4 bases to trimming and J lost 5 bases, with 8 bases between them. Germline V lookup: CDR1 ENHRY, CDR2 SYGVKD. This CDR3 comprises 12 residues. In nucleotides, the CDR3 is TGTGCCATCAGTGTAGGAGGGGAGACCCAGTACTTC. This codes for CAISVGGETQYF.

This clonotype was recorded many times. J is TRBJ1-1 and V is TRBV30; tentatively, D is TRBD1 (6 bases). The CDR3 runs to 14 residues. Germline CDR1 and CDR2: GTSNPN and SVGIG (reference sequence). Trimming cost V 7 bases and J 6 bases, with 21 bases left between them. DNA of the CDR3: TGTGCCTCACGCCGGGGGGCGACAGATGCTGAAGCTTTCTTT. Amino acids: CASRRGATDAEAFF.

Notes on this clonotype: This may stem from a read error, because a much larger clone lies one nucleotide away. The chain joins TRBV6-9 to TRBJ2-7; D is uncertain. CDR1 and CDR2 from the germline V gene are MNHGY and SVAAGI. The CDR3 length is 13 residues. The DNA for the CDR3 is TGTGCCAGCGGTTACGGCCAGTTCTACGAGCAGTACTTC. Its translation is CASGYGQFYEQYF.

At least ten counts were recorded for this clonotype. The CDR3 region is CASSNRGLDTEAFF. The DNA for the CDR3 is TGTGCCAGCAGTAACAGGGGGCTAGACACTGAAGCTTTCTTT. The rearrangement uses TRBV28 and TRBJ1-1, with 9 bases that match TRBD1. V was clipped by 5 bases and J by 3 bases; unmatched bases: 4. Germline lookup yields CDR1 MDHEN and CDR2 SYDVKM. This CDR3 is 14 amino acids long.

The genes are TRBV10-3 and TRBJ1-1; D is uncertain. V shed 6 bases and J shed 0 bases, with 8 bases lying between them. The germline CDR1 and CDR2 sequences are ENHRY and SYGVKD. The CDR3 extends over 13 amino acids. Written as DNA, the CDR3 is TGTGCCATCAGGGACGGACTGAACACTGAAGCTTTCTTT. This translates into CAIRDGLNTEAFF.

As DNA, the CDR3 is TGTGCCAGCAGCCCGGGACTAGCGGGGACCACAGATACGCAGTATTTT. Translation gives CASSPGLAGTTDTQYF. V gene TRBV3-1 combines with J gene TRBJ2-3, with 13 bases identical to TRBD2. Trimming cost V 4 bases and J 2 bases; bases outside gene matches: 3. Per germline, CDR1 LGHDT and CDR2 YNNKEL (reference sequence). This CDR3 has 16 amino acids.

This clonotype was counted a few times. The chain links TRBV10-3 to TRBJ1-2; D unclear. The CDR3 length is 16 residues. The germline V gene has CDR1 ENHRY and CDR2 SYGVKD. Trimming shortened V by 6 bases and J by 0 bases, and 17 bases separated the two germline ends. The CDR3 sequence: CAIRNSGMSPNYGYTF. DNA of the CDR3: TGTGCCATCAGGAATAGCGGGATGTCCCCTAACTATGGCTACACCTTC.

This clonotype has more than one count but fewer than ten. The gene calls are TRBV5-1 and TRBJ1-2; TRBD1 matches at 7 bases. The V and J ends lost 3 bases and 5 bases, in that order; junction bases with no gene match: 4. CDR1 and CDR2 (germline): SGHRS, YFSETQ. The CDR3 runs to 13 residues. CDR3 in amino acids: CASSSGGTYGYTF. In DNA, the CDR3 is TGCGCCAGCAGCTCAGGGGGGACTTATGGCTACACCTTC.

Of note for this clonotype: One end of the junction is discordant with germline, which a read error may explain. The chain has TRBV25-1 and TRBJ1-1, with D possibly TRBD1 on 6 matching bases. The CDR3 has 13 amino acids. Germline-derived CDR1 and CDR2 are MGHDK and SYGVNS. CDR3 region: CASRELDRTEAFF. In DNA, the CDR3 is TGTGCCAGCAGGGAATTGGACAGAACTGAAGCTTTCTTT.